This is a list of T cell receptor beta chains from one sample in a study of monozygotic twins with inflammatory bowel disease. TCRdb reprocessed the 5' RACE reads, keeping one entry per CDR3 protein, no DNA. The sample table sets out over 35,000 distinct CDR3 sequences. The sample taken for sequencing was blood. Receptors were obtained from a human donor with ulcerative colitis or Crohn's disease, or a healthy co-twin of an affected twin (not recorded which). Each CDR3 is given with its conserved first and last residue.

j_gene,v_gene,CDR3aa
TRBJ2-2,TRBV7-3,CASSRGGLGTGELFF
TRBJ1-5,TRBV7-9,CASSGVGGIGNQPQHF
TRBJ1-5,TRBV20-1,CSASKAQGYNQPQHF
TRBJ1-1,TRBV5-8,CASSLGGQGAGRTEAFF
TRBJ2-6,TRBV20-1,CSAETGSGANVLTF
TRBJ2-7,TRBV7-9,CASSLPGTGDHEQYF
TRBJ2-5,TRBV5-1,CASSFEETQYF
TRBJ1-2,TRBV7-3,CASSLSGQGLGYTF
TRBJ2-5,TRBV18,CASSPREGVVGETQYF
TRBJ2-1,TRBV5-1,CASSLGDEVSVEFF
TRBJ1-5,TRBV20-1,CSARDATRGGGKNQPQHF
TRBJ2-2,TRBV12-3/TRBV12-4,CASVLRGGPNTGELFF
TRBJ2-5,TRBV5-1,CASSLSGLLQETQYF
TRBJ1-1,TRBV12-3/TRBV12-4,CASSLGPGTGTAFF
TRBJ2-7,TRBV5-1,CASSPETSVYEQYF
TRBJ2-7,TRBV6-1,CASIDRDTRTYEQYF
TRBJ2-5,TRBV3-1,CASSQEVGRQTQYF
TRBJ2-1,TRBV12-3/TRBV12-4,CASSPVAGVNNEQFF
TRBJ2-2,TRBV28,CASRRQGSTGELFF
TRBJ2-1,TRBV6-2/TRBV6-3,CASAYLKLAGGQSEQFF
TRBJ1-5,TRBV2,CASSESGNQPQHF
TRBJ2-2,TRBV3-1,CASSQDLGIFPNTGELFF
TRBJ1-1,TRBV29-1,CSGGQLSTEAFF
TRBJ1-1,TRBV3-1,CASSQDRFPTPRAFF
TRBJ1-5,TRBV18,CASSNIATGGHQPQHF
TRBJ1-6,TRBV3-1,CASSQGGRSPLHF
TRBJ2-1,TRBV20-1,CSASSGNVDEQFF
TRBJ2-2,TRBV12-3/TRBV12-4,CASSLTRQLNTGELFF
TRBJ2-7,TRBV29-1,CSCSGSSYEQYF
TRBJ1-1,TRBV30,CAWSVGVNTEAFF
TRBJ2-1,TRBV2,CASSARGAQFF
TRBJ2-7,TRBV7-9,CASSLARDRWEQYF
TRBJ2-3,TRBV15,CATSRGSGGASDTQYF
TRBJ1-1,TRBV23-1,CASRPGALIPGETEAFF
TRBJ1-1,TRBV5-5,CASSLWGRSANTEAFF
TRBJ1-1,TRBV20-1,CSAREMKRGGVNTEAFF
TRBJ2-1,TRBV27,CASSFSGPYNEQFF
TRBJ2-5,TRBV5-1,CASSLESAETQYF
TRBJ2-4,TRBV5-6,CASSRSGAKNIQYF
TRBJ2-7,TRBV2,CASIQTGEEQYF
TRBJ1-5,TRBV7-9,CASTPGSDQPQHF
TRBJ2-3,TRBV4-3,CASSQGGGAGADTQYF